The text below deals with one TCR beta chain. Its antigen is still unknown. The data originate from a study of blood T cells in healthy people across ages. Study results and caveats: TCR beta diversity per million T cells fell roughly linearly with age.

The authors ran a second PCR of about 6 to 12 cycles using a sample-barcoded 5' primer and a J-beta primer mix. Every cDNA was tagged by a template-switch adaptor with 12 random nucleotides. TCRdb ran MiXCR on the 5' RACE reads and lists one entry per CDR3 protein. The sample lists about a million distinct CDR3 sequences; around 49% were seen once. V was trimmed by 5 bases and J by 5 bases, leaving 12 bases between them. The length of the CDR3 is 13 residues. Germline CDR1 MNHEY, CDR2 SVGAGI. Each donor was a healthy Caucasian individual from Russia, aged roughly 6 to 90. Samples had at least 6.5 million PBMCs isolated from them.

This chain links TRBV6-5 with TRBJ2-5; D is uncertain. Sequencing used blood. This receptor was taken from a man aged 25 to 40 in good health. The CDR3 DNA sequence: TGTGCCAGCAGTCAGATTACGCCGGAGACCCAGTACTTC. It translates to CASSQITPETQYF.